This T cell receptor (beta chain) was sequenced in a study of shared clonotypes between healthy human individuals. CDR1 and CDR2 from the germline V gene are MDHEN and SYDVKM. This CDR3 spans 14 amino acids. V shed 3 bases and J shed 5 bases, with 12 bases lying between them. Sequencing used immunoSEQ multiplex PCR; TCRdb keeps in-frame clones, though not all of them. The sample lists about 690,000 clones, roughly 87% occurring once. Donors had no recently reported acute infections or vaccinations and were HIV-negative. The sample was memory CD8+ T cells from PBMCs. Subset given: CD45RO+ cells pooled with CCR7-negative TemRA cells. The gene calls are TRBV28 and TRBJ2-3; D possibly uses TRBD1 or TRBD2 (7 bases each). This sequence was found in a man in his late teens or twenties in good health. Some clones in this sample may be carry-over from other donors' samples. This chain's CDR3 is CASSLGGGKDTQYF. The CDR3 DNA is TGTGCCAGCAGTTTGGGAGGGGGCAAAGATACGCAGTATTTT.